These 10 T cell receptor beta chains originate from one sample sequenced in a study of tumor and adjacent non-tumor tissue in lung cancer (dated by TCRdb to the late 2010s). RNA was isolated from bulk, unsorted tissue, and RNA quality was assessed with a NanoDrop ND-1000 and an Agilent 2100. For the normal lung samples, distant non-tumor tissue was collected more than 3 cm away from the tumor edge. Libraries were built with multiplex PCR. Data came from an Illumina HiSeq 2500. Following protocols modified from ARM-PCR, the researchers constructed TCRbeta libraries through three rounds of nested PCR with primers (Table S4). Using fastp trimming at Q25 and MiXCR clonotype assembly, TCRdb reanalyzed the public sequencing data and kept in-frame beta chains. Duplicate CDR3 protein sequences are folded into a single record with the most common DNA and genes. The sample contains 81,000 or so distinct CDR3 sequences, approximately 80% of them found a single time. The ten largest clones represent 50% to 65% of the sample.

The sample comprised distant non-tumor lung tissue. The receptors were sampled from a man in his fifties or sixties with non-small cell lung cancer.

The chain carries TRBV5-1 and TRBJ2-1, with unresolved D. V was trimmed by 4 bases and J by 0 bases, leaving 11 bases between them. CDR1 SGHRS and CDR2 YFSETQ come from the germline V gene. This CDR3 region has 15 residues. The CDR3 sequence is CASSPLQSSYNEQFF. The CDR3 DNA follows: TGCGCCAGCAGCCCCCTGCAGAGCTCCTACAATGAGCAGTTCTTC.

Concerning this clonotype itself: Being one base from a much bigger clone, this may be a read error. The chain recombines TRBV28 with TRBJ2-5, with 9 bases lining up with TRBD1. This CDR3 has 15 residues. Germline values: CDR1 MDHEN, CDR2 SYDVKM. CDR3 DNA: TGTGTCAGCAGAGATCAACAGGGGGCTGGTGAGACCCAGTACTTC. Amino acids: CVSRDQQGAGETQYF.

Comment on this clonotype: This sequence may be a read error, since a much larger clone differs from it by one base. The V gene is TRBV20-1, the J gene TRBJ2-1, with TRBD2 matching over 10 bases. Germline V gene sequence: CDR1 DFQATT, CDR2 SNEGSKA (reference sequence). Trimming removed 6 bases from V and 9 bases from J; junction bases left unmatched: 17. The CDR3 is 16 amino acids. In DNA form, the CDR3 reads TGCAGTGCCCCTAAACTAGCGGGAAATGGGGATGGTGAGCAGTTCTTC. Its translation is CSAPKLAGNGDGEQFF.

This clonotype turned up a few times. The chain uses TRBV20-1 and TRBJ2-5; 7 bases fit TRBD2. The CDR3 is made up of 14 amino acids. The V gene end was trimmed by 5 bases and the J gene end by 5 bases; junction bases not matched to a gene: 11. Germline CDR1 and CDR2: DFQATT and SNEGSKA (reference sequence). CDR3 sequence: CSARSGWVIETQYF. CDR3 sequence (DNA): TGCAGTGCTCGTAGCGGGTGGGTGATCGAGACCCAGTACTTC.

The sample holds a few counts of this clonotype. Here the CDR3 reads CASRTELAASTDTQYF. CDR3 bases: TGTGCCAGCAGGACCGAACTAGCGGCTAGCACAGATACGCAGTATTTT. This chain links TRBV6-4 with TRBJ2-3, with 8 bases matching TRBD2. CDR3 length: 16 residues. With V trimmed by 6 bases and J by 0 bases, 8 bases remained unmatched. Germline-derived CDR1 and CDR2 are MRHNA and SNTAGT.

Worth noting for this clonotype: At one boundary the junction diverges from the germline segment, which might be a read error. The rearrangement uses TRBV4-2 and TRBJ2-3; D is unclear. Germline CDR1 and CDR2: LGHNA and YNFKEQ. This CDR3 is 11 amino acids long. The CDR3 DNA reads as TGTGCCAGCACTGAAGTAGATATGCAGTATTTT. Protein product: CASTEVDMQYF.

On this clonotype itself: Since no conserved phenylalanine or tryptophan closes the CDR3, a read error is the likely cause. This sequence joins TRBV12-3 or TRBV12-4 and TRBJ1-1; D is possibly TRBD1 (5 bases). CDR3 length: 15 amino acids. The CDR3 DNA sequence: TGTGCCGGCAGTTTCCCAGGGATACTGAACACTAAAGCTTTCTCT. Translated: CAGSFPGILNTKAFS.

The V gene is TRBV12-3 or TRBV12-4, the J gene TRBJ1-5; possible D gene TRBD1, 5 bases. V was pared by 9 bases and J by 7 bases, with 19 bases between. CDR3 length: 14 amino acids. CDR3 amino acids: CARSPSGGGQPQHF. The CDR3 DNA follows: TGTGCCAGGAGTCCCTCCGGGGGAGGGCAGCCCCAGCATTTT.

The genes are TRBV11-2 and TRBJ2-6; D gene uncertain. The CDR3 spans 14 residues. Germline CDR1 and CDR2: SGHAT and FQNNGV. The CDR3 reads CAGSRISGVNVLTF. The CDR3, as DNA: TGTGCAGGCAGTCGTATCTCTGGGGTCAATGTCCTGACTTTC. The full variable domain, in which reference TRBV11-2 and TRBJ2-6 provide the parts outside the CDR3, is EAGVAQSPRYKIIEKRQSVAFWCNPISGHATLYWYQQILGQGPKLLIQFQNNGVVDDSQLPKDRFSAERLKGVDSTLKIQPAKLEDSAVYLCAGSRISGVNVLTFGAGSRLTVL.

On this clonotype: The conserved phenylalanine or tryptophan is not found at the CDR3 terminus, so this likely reflects a read error. J is TRBJ2-1 and V is TRBV6-1; the D is unclear. The CDR3 contains 15 residues. Looked up from germline, CDR1 is MNHNS and CDR2 is SASEGT. CDR3 region: CASSHAAEGHNGQFS. The CDR3 nucleotides are TGTGCCAGCAGTCATGCTGCGGAAGGTCACAATGGGCAGTTCTCC.